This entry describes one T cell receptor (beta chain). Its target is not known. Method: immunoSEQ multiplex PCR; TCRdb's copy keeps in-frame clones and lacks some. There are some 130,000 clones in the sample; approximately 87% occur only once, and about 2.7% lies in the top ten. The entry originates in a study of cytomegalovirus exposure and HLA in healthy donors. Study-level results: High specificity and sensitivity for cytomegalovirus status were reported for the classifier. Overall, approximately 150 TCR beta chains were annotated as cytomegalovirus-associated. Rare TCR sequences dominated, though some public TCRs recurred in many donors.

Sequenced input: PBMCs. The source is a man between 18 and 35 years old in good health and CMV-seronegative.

The CDR3 spells CASSTPPSYEQYF. The CDR3 DNA follows: TGTGCCAGCAGTACCCCCCCGAGTTACGAGCAGTACTTC. The chain joins TRBV7-9 to TRBJ2-7, with D unresolved. Germline V gene data show CDR1 as SEHNR and CDR2 as FQNEAQ (reference sequence). With 6 bases removed from V and 4 bases from J, the gap between germline ends came to 13 bases. The CDR3 covers 13 residues.